The next 17 T cell receptor beta chains were all read from a single sample in a study of shared clonotypes between healthy human individuals. Only in-frame clones appear in the TCRdb table, and some are missing; sequencing was by immunoSEQ multiplex PCR. Counted here are 2 million to 2.5 million clones, about nine tenths occurring once; the ten biggest clones make up more than 0.35%. Material for sequencing was naive CD4+ T cells from PBMCs. Sample subset: CD45RA+ positively selected. These receptors were taken from a man between 18 and 35 years old in good health. Some clones in this sample may be carry-over from other donors' samples.

This clone was observed once. The chain combines TRBV6-1 with TRBJ2-2; D possibly corresponds to TRBD2 (6 bases). This CDR3 comprises 15 residues. Between the trimmed V and J ends, which lost 1 base and 5 bases, there was a span of 11 bases. The germline V gene encodes CDR1 MNHNS and CDR2 SASEGT. DNA of the CDR3: TGTGCCAGCAGTGAAGTTCGGGGGATAACCGGGGAGCTGTTTTTT. This codes for CASSEVRGITGELFF.

The chain has TRBV2 and TRBJ1-5; D is possibly TRBD1 (5 bases). The V gene's germline CDR1 is SNHLY and CDR2 FYNNEI. The CDR3 runs to 15 residues. V was shortened by 7 bases and J by 1 base, with 14 bases between the two germline ends. The CDR3 DNA sequence: TGTGCCAGCACCAAGGGACCGTTGAGCAATCAGCCCCAGCATTTT. Amino acid sequence: CASTKGPLSNQPQHF.

On this clone itself: Other DNA sequences in the sample encode the same CDR3. The chain joins TRBV28 to TRBJ1-2; 9 positions agree with TRBD1. J gave up 2 bases and V 4 bases, and 5 bases lay outside the gene matches. Germline V gene sequence: CDR1 MDHEN, CDR2 SYDVKM. The CDR3 sequence is 15 residues long. The DNA of the CDR3 is TGTGCCAGCAGTTCACCGGGACAGGGAAACTATGGCTACACCTTC. Its translation is CASSSPGQGNYGYTF.

The V call is TRBV30, the J call TRBJ1-5; D remains ambiguous. Germline V gives CDR1 GTSNPN, CDR2 SVGIG (reference sequence). The V gene lost 0 bases and the J gene lost 2 bases, with 2 bases spanning the gap. This CDR3 comprises 12 residues. Here the CDR3 DNA reads TGTGCCTGGAGTGTGGGCAATCAGCCCCAGCATTTT. Amino acid sequence: CAWSVGNQPQHF.

Concerning this clone: In the same sample, other DNA sequences code for this CDR3. The genes are TRBV5-1 and TRBJ1-5; TRBD1 agrees at 9 bases. The V and J ends lost 4 bases and 7 bases, in that order; junction bases with no gene match: 6. Germline V gene data show CDR1 as SGHRS and CDR2 as YFSETQ. The CDR3 has 14 amino acids. The CDR3 region is CASSAGQGNQPQHF. The CDR3 coding sequence is TGCGCCAGCAGCGCCGGACAGGGGAACCAGCCCCAGCATTTT. The whole variable domain, remainder taken from reference TRBV5-1 and TRBJ1-5, is KAGVTQTPRYLIKTRGQQVTLSCSPISGHRSVSWYQQTPGQGLQFLFEYFSETQRNKGNFPGRFSGRQFSNSRSEMNVSTLELGDSALYLCASSAGQGNQPQHFGDGTRLSIL.

This clone was counted a single time. The rearrangement uses TRBV19 and TRBJ2-3; TRBD2 aligns across 12 bases. Germline trimming cut 5 bases from V and 6 bases from J; bases unmatched to any gene: 9. The CDR3 extends over 16 amino acids. CDR1 is LNHDA, CDR2 SQIVND, per germline (reference sequence). The CDR3 sequence: CASSGRLAGVLDTQYF. CDR3 sequence (DNA): TGTGCCAGTAGTGGGAGACTAGCGGGAGTTCTGGATACGCAGTATTTT. The full variable domain, in which reference TRBV19 and TRBJ2-3 provide the parts outside the CDR3, is DGGITQSPKYLFRKEGQNVTLSCEQNLNHDAMYWYRQDPGQGLRLIYYSQIVNDFQKGDIAEGYSVSREKKESFPLTVTSAQKNPTAFYLCASSGRLAGVLDTQYFGPGTRLTVL.

The chain is built from TRBV9 and TRBJ1-4; 9 bases are shared with TRBD1. V lost 0 bases and J lost 8; bases outside the gene matches: 5. The CDR3 has 15 amino acids. Germline V gene data show CDR1 as SGDLS and CDR2 as YYNGEE. The CDR3 region is CASSVDGTGREKLFF. The DNA of the CDR3 is TGTGCCAGCAGCGTAGACGGGACAGGGCGCGAAAAACTGTTTTTT.

The rearrangement links TRBV11-3 to TRBJ2-7; the D is unclear. The CDR3 has 14 amino acids. Deletions cut 5 bases from V and 1 base from J, with 12 bases between. CDR1 is SGHNT and CDR2 is YENEEA in the germline V gene. The CDR3 loop is CASSPSRQSYEQYF. As DNA, the CDR3 is TGTGCCAGCAGCCCCAGCCGGCAGTCCTACGAGCAGTACTTC.

V gene TRBV6-6 combines with J gene TRBJ2-3, with D tentatively TRBD1 (7 bases). The CDR3 has 15 amino acids. The V end was cut by 3 bases, the J end by 4 bases, with 14 bases between. Germline V gene data show CDR1 as MNHNY and CDR2 as SVGAGI (reference sequence). CDR3 bases: TGTGCCAGCAGTTATACAGGGGAGGTGTCAGATACGCAGTATTTT. It codes for CASSYTGEVSDTQYF.

The V call is TRBV6-5, the J call TRBJ2-7; 9 nucleotides align to TRBD2. V shed 6 bases, J shed 2 bases, and the junction held 8 bases outside the gene matches. There are 15 residues in the CDR3. CDR1 is MNHEY and CDR2 is SVGAGI in the germline V gene. The CDR3 loop reads CASSQEREAPYEQYF. The DNA for the CDR3 is TGTGCCAGCAGCCAAGAGCGGGAGGCCCCCTACGAGCAGTACTTC.

CDR3: CASSSDTYEQYF. The CDR3 nucleotides are TGTGCCAGCAGCTCGGACACTTACGAGCAGTACTTC. V is TRBV7-9 and J is TRBJ2-7; perhaps TRBD1 as D (5 bases). Trimming stripped 4 bases from V and 4 bases from J, with 8 bases between. Germline CDR1 and CDR2: SEHNR and FQNEAQ (reference sequence). CDR3 length equals 12 residues. Based on the CDR3 plus reference TRBV7-9 and TRBJ2-7, the full variable domain is DTGVSQNPRHKITKRGQNVTFRCDPISEHNRLYWYRQTLGQGPEFLTYFQNEAQLEKSRLLSDRFSAERPKGSFSTLEIQRTEQGDSAMYLCASSSDTYEQYFGPGTRLTVT.

The chain couples TRBV6-1 to TRBJ2-7, with D maybe TRBD2 (6 bases). The germline V gene has CDR1 MNHNS and CDR2 SASEGT. CDR3 length: 14 residues. With 7 bases removed from V and 3 bases from J, the gap between germline ends came to 16 bases. CDR3 nucleotide sequence: TGTGCCAGCACTCCCAGCCCGGGACTCTACGAGCAGTACTTC. Amino acids: CASTPSPGLYEQYF.

The J gene is TRBJ1-2, the V gene TRBV29-1, with D maybe TRBD1 (6 bases). Trimming stripped 7 bases from V and 4 bases from J, with 16 bases between. Per the germline V gene, CDR1 is SQVTM and CDR2 is ANQGSEA. The CDR3 extends over 13 amino acids. CDR3 loop: CSGKTGLGYGYTF. The CDR3 coding sequence is TGCAGCGGAAAAACAGGGCTGGGCTATGGCTACACCTTC.

This clone has just one count. The genes are TRBV9 and TRBJ2-3; 10 bases align to TRBD2. CDR1 and CDR2 from the germline V gene are SGDLS and YYNGEE. J gave up 1 base and V 0 bases, and 5 bases lay outside the gene matches. The CDR3 is 17 amino acids. CDR3 in amino acids: CASSVGLGTSGTDTQYF. The CDR3 nucleotides are TGTGCCAGCAGCGTAGGGCTCGGGACTAGCGGCACAGATACGCAGTATTTT.

V is TRBV19 and J is TRBJ1-2; D possibly corresponds to TRBD1 (6 bases). Germline V gives CDR1 LNHDA, CDR2 SQIVND (reference sequence). The CDR3 covers 13 residues. The V end lost 5 bases, the J end lost 3 bases, and 10 bases lay between the germline ends. CDR3 coding DNA: TGTGCCAGTAGTCCTTGGACAGACTATGGCTACACCTTC. This codes for CASSPWTDYGYTF.

J is TRBJ1-5 and V is TRBV10-3; D remains unclear. Germline V lookup: CDR1 ENHRY, CDR2 SYGVKD. The CDR3 has 15 amino acids. Trimming shortened V by 6 bases and J by 4 bases, and 16 bases separated the two germline ends. DNA for the CDR3: TGTGCCATCAGCTCGGAGGGTAATCGGAATCAGCCCCAGCATTTT. Amino acid sequence: CAISSEGNRNQPQHF.

The chain joins TRBV6-5 to TRBJ2-5; D tentatively reads TRBD1 or TRBD2 (5 bases each). The CDR3 sequence is 15 residues long. Germline V CDR1 and CDR2: MNHEY, SVGAGI. The germline V and J ends were trimmed by 6 bases and 4 bases, with 18 bases remaining between them. The CDR3 loop is CASRSLPGPPETQYF. The CDR3 nucleotides read TGTGCCAGCAGGTCTCTACCGGGGCCCCCAGAGACCCAGTACTTC.